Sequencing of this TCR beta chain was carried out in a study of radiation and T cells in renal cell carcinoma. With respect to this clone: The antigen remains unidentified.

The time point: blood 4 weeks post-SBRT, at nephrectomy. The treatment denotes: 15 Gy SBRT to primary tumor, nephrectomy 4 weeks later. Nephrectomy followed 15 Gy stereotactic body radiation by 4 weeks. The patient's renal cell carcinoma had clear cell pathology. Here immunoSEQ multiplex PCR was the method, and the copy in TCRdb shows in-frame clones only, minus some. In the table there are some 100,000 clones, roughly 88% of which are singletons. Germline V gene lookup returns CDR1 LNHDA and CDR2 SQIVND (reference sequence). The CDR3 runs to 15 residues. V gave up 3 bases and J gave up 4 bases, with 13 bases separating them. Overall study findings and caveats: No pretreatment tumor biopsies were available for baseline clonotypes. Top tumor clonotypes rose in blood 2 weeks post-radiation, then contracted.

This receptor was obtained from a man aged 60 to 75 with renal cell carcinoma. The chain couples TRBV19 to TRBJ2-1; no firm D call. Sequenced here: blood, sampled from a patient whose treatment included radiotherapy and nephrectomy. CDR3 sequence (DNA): TGTGCCAGTAGTATTTTGCAGACGTCGTACAATGAGCAGTTCTTC. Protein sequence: CASSILQTSYNEQFF.